These 10 T cell receptor beta chains originate from one sample sequenced in a study of blood T cell repertoires in COVID-19. TCRdb's table, derived via immunoSEQ multiplex PCR, lists solely in-frame clones and lacks some. The data contain roughly 320,000 clones, more than 75% of them singletons. Sequencing was performed on PBMCs or T cells enriched from blood (not recorded which). Receptors were obtained from a man aged 30-40 years who had recovered from COVID-19.

The chain joins TRBV7-6 to TRBJ2-5, with TRBD2 identical over 12 bases. V lost 2 bases to trimming and J lost 3 bases; unmatched junction nucleotides: 16. Per germline, CDR1 SGHVS and CDR2 FNYEAQ. This CDR3 region has 20 residues. Here the CDR3 reads CASSLPIKGLAGSAKETQYF. DNA of the CDR3: TGTGCCAGCAGCTTACCAATCAAAGGACTAGCGGGGTCAGCTAAAGAGACCCAGTACTTC.

CDR3 sequence: CASSPPLRGQETQYF. As DNA, the CDR3 is TGTGCCAGCAGCCCACCCCTGCGGGGGCAAGAGACCCAGTACTTC. The chain combines TRBV11-2 with TRBJ2-5, with 7 bases aligning to TRBD2. There are 15 residues in the CDR3. The J segment lost 2 bases and the V segment lost 5 bases, leaving 8 bases of the junction unmatched. Germline V gene sequence: CDR1 SGHAT, CDR2 FQNNGV.

J is TRBJ2-4 and V is TRBV11-2; D possibly corresponds to TRBD1 (6 bases). CDR3 size: 14 residues. Trimming took 2 bases from V and 6 from J, leaving 11 bases between them. The germline CDR1 and CDR2 sequences are SGHAT and FQNNGV. CDR3 in amino acids: CASSLNRARNIQYF. The CDR3 DNA is TGTGCCAGCAGCTTAAACAGGGCCCGAAACATTCAGTACTTC.

The V call is TRBV30, the J call TRBJ1-5; D is possibly TRBD1 (5 bases). The germline V and J ends were trimmed by 0 bases and 4 bases, with 7 bases remaining between them. CDR1 GTSNPN and CDR2 SVGIG come from the germline V gene (reference sequence). The CDR3 covers 13 residues. This CDR3 is CAWSVGVNQPQHF. CDR3 DNA: TGTGCCTGGAGTGTAGGGGTGAATCAGCCCCAGCATTTT.

The sample holds many counts of this clone. This chain uses TRBV4-2 with TRBJ2-5; perhaps TRBD1 as D (6 bases). CDR3 size: 15 residues. The germline CDR1 and CDR2 sequences are LGHNA and YNFKEQ. With 1 base removed from V and 1 base from J, the gap between germline ends came to 10 bases. As DNA, the CDR3 is TGTGCCAGCAGCCAAGCCCAGGGGTCCCAAGAGACCCAGTACTTC. Protein sequence: CASSQAQGSQETQYF.

This chain connects TRBV5-4 to TRBJ2-5; weak D call: TRBD2 (6 bases). CDR1 is SGHNT and CDR2 is YYREEE in the germline V gene (reference sequence). This CDR3 comprises 13 residues. Trimming took off 6 bases at V and 3 bases at J, with 12 bases between the two ends. The CDR3 DNA follows: TGTGCCAGCAACCGGGGGACCGAAGAGACCCAGTACTTC. This gives the protein CASNRGTEETQYF.

V gene TRBV2 combines with J gene TRBJ1-5; D is possibly TRBD1 (6 bases). CDR1 and CDR2 from the germline V gene are SNHLY and FYNNEI. Trimming took off 5 bases at V and 0 bases at J, with 11 bases between the two ends. CDR3 length: 15 residues. CDR3 loop: CASSPDSYSNQPQHF. In nucleotides, the CDR3 is TGTGCCAGCAGTCCGGACAGCTATAGCAATCAGCCCCAGCATTTT.

This clone was counted a few times. The V and J genes are TRBV2 and TRBJ1-1; 11 positions match TRBD1. Germline V lookup: CDR1 SNHLY, CDR2 FYNNEI. J was trimmed by 6 bases and V by 7 bases; bases with no gene match: 10. CDR3 length: 15 residues. The CDR3 loop is CASTSTGTGGAEAFF. The DNA of the CDR3 is TGTGCCAGCACCTCCACCGGGACAGGGGGGGCTGAAGCTTTCTTT.

V usage is TRBV4-1 and J usage is TRBJ2-7, with 7 bases lining up with TRBD2. Germline V gives CDR1 MGHRA, CDR2 YSYEKL. This CDR3 is built from 12 residues. Germline trimming cut 1 base from V and 6 bases from J; bases unmatched to any gene: 0. The DNA of the CDR3 is TGCGCCAGCAGCCAAGGGGGGGGCGAGCAGTACTTC. It translates to CASSQGGGEQYF.

The chain couples TRBV2 to TRBJ1-1; a possible D gene is TRBD1 (6 bases). Germline assignment: CDR1 SNHLY and CDR2 FYNNEI. The germline V and J ends were trimmed by 0 bases and 6 bases, with 14 bases remaining between them. The CDR3 covers 15 residues. CDR3 sequence: CASSEAVRSGAEAFF. The CDR3 DNA follows: TGTGCCAGCAGTGAAGCGGTTAGATCAGGGGCTGAAGCTTTCTTT.